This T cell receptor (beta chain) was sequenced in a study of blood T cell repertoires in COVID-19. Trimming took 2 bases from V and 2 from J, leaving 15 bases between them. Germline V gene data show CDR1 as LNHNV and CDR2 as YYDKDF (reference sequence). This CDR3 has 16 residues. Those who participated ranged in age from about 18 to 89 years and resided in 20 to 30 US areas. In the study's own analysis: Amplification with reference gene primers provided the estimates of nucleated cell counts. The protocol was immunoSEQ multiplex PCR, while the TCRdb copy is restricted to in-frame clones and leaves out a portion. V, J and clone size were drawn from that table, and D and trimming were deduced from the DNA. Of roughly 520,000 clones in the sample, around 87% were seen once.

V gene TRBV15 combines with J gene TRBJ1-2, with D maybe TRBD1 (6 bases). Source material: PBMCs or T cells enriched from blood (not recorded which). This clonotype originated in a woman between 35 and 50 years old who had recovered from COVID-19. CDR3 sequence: CATSRFQGLGNYGYTF. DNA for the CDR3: TGTGCCACCAGCAGATTCCAGGGGTTGGGAAACTATGGCTACACCTTC. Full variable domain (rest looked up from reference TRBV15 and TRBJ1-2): DAMVIQNPRYQVTQFGKPVTLSCSQTLNHNVMYWYQQKSSQAPKLLFHYYDKDFNNEADTPDNFQSRRPNTSFCFLDIRSPGLGDTAMYLCATSRFQGLGNYGYTFGSGTRLTVV.